The T cell receptor (beta chain) described here comes from a study of T-cell reconstitution after alpha-beta-depleted transplantation in children (dated by TCRdb to about 2016). Background on the whole study: Using TCR repertoire profiling, the study quantitatively followed how T-cell immune reconstitution unfolded in children after TCRalphabeta/CD19-depleted allogeneic hematopoietic cell transplantation. Beyond this particular receptor, the publication reports: The apparently early alphabetaT-cell count recovery about two months after transplant was reportedly dependent on only several hundred rapidly expanded clones derived from non-depleted graft cells. Over the following months the frequencies of hyperexpanded clones went down, and after one year T-cell counts and TCRbeta diversity were mostly credited to newly produced T cells. The high TCRbeta diversity at day 60 in some patients was ascribed to recipient T cells and intrathymic progenitors that had survived conditioning.

There are a few counts of this clonotype. This receptor's antigen is unknown. Base-call qualities are not available, and no considerably larger clone is one nucleotide away. From a lookup of the germline V gene (reference sequence), CDR1 and CDR2 are SGHKS and YYEKEE. V is cut by 3 bases and J by 7 bases, and the space between the germline ends is 14 bases. Taken from cysteine to phenylalanine, the CDR3 has 14 residues. Only the CDR3 part of the read is kept: 42 bases, read in frame from the first base. According to the study, the label for this sample's treatment or condition signals: allogeneic hematopoietic cell transplantation with graft depleted of TCRalphabeta T cells and CD19 B cells. Transplant recipients were children who received TCRalphabeta/CD19-depleted allogeneic hematopoietic cell grafts. Library method: PCR. The sample was run on an Illumina HiSeq 2500. Molecular barcoding was employed in the preparation of TCR libraries, with unique molecular identifiers being used to normalize TCRbeta repertoire quantification. In TCRdb, the public reads were trimmed at Q25 with fastp and aligned with MiXCR, with productive beta chains retained. Rows with one shared CDR3 protein collapse into an entry with the most common genes and DNA. Counted in this sample were 500,000 to 750,000 distinct CDR3 sequences; 25% to 30% of them appeared once. Around a third of the sample is in the top ten clones.

The sample was PBMCs, taken before TCRalphabeta/CD19-depleted stem cell transplant. This sequence originates from a boy younger than two with Wiskott-Aldrich syndrome, due to receive a stem cell transplant. The chain couples TRBV5-5 to TRBJ2-1; the D gene is perhaps TRBD2, on 5 matching bases. The CDR3 corresponds to CASSWSGVGNEQFF. The DNA sequence reads TGTGCCAGCAGCTGGAGCGGAGTCGGGAATGAGCAGTTCTTC.